One sample yielded the 27 T cell receptor beta chains listed below, sequenced in a study of T cells in Graves' hyperthyroidism and ophthalmopathy. What was amplified from RNA transcripts were TCR beta CDR3 regions. Primed by the HTBI set, a first-round RT-PCR was run on the TCR CDR3. TCRdb analysed the multiplex PCR reads with MiXCR anew, one entry per CDR3 protein. In the table there are 490,000 or so distinct CDR3 sequences, less than 25% of which are singletons. The sample comprised blood. The receptors originated from a woman in her 70s with Graves' ophthalmopathy.

CDR3 DNA: TGTGCCAGCAGTTACGGTGGGGCTGGGGCCAACGTCCTGACTTTC. Translated: CASSYGGAGANVLTF. The V and J genes are TRBV6-2 or TRBV6-3 and TRBJ2-6; D gene ambiguous. From germline, CDR1 is MNHEY and CDR2 SVGEGT. The V end was cut by 2 bases, the J end by 2 bases, with 7 bases between. The CDR3 contains 15 residues.

This clonotype turned up a few times. This chain links TRBV6-1 with TRBJ1-5; tentative D call: TRBD1 (5 bases). V was shortened by 5 bases and J by 11 bases, with 13 bases between the two germline ends. The CDR3 has 12 residues. CDR1 and CDR2 from the germline V gene are MNHNS and SASEGT. Written as DNA, the CDR3 is TGTGCCAGCAGTACAGGAAATCGAGCCCAGCATTTT. Its translation: CASSTGNRAQHF.

This clonotype was found many times. This rearrangement joins TRBV24-1 to TRBJ1-5, with D possibly TRBD1 on 6 matching bases. This CDR3 is built from 14 residues. The germline V gene encodes CDR1 KGHDR and CDR2 SFDVKD. V was cut by 5 bases and J by 6 bases, with 13 bases left in between. The CDR3 DNA is TGTGCCACCAGTGTTGCCGGAGGGGGTCAGCCCCAGCATTTT. Its protein product is CATSVAGGGQPQHF.

This clonotype occurred many times. The chain employs TRBV12-3 or TRBV12-4 and TRBJ1-1; no firm D call. This CDR3 region has 12 residues. Trimming removed 7 bases at V and 6 bases at J, with 12 bases between. CDR3 in amino acids: CASTPGTPEAFF. As DNA, the CDR3 is TGTGCCAGCACTCCAGGTACCCCTGAAGCTTTCTTT.

This clonotype was observed at least ten times. The gene calls are TRBV27 and TRBJ1-1; tentative D call: TRBD1 (5 bases). This CDR3 has 15 amino acids. Germline V gene sequence: CDR1 MNHEY, CDR2 SMNVEV (reference sequence). The V gene lost 5 bases and the J gene lost 0 bases, with 13 bases spanning the gap. The CDR3 nucleotides read TGTGCCAGCAGTGACTCCGGGACCTTGAACACTGAAGCTTTCTTT. Translating gives CASSDSGTLNTEAFF.

The V and J genes are TRBV30 and TRBJ2-1; D may be TRBD2 (5 bases). CDR3 length equals 14 residues. V was cut by 1 base and J by 7 bases, with 14 bases left in between. Germline V lookup: CDR1 GTSNPN, CDR2 SVGIG (reference sequence). The CDR3 nucleotides are TGTGCCTGGAGTGGACTATTCTTGGGTAATGAGCAGTTCTTC. It translates to CAWSGLFLGNEQFF. The entire variable domain, with the rest obtained from reference TRBV30 and TRBJ2-1, is as follows: SQTIHQWPATLVQPVGSPLSLECTVEGTSNPNLYWYRQAAGRGLQLLFYSVGIGQISSEVPQNLSASRPQDRQFILSSKKLLLSDSGFYLCAWSGLFLGNEQFFGPGTRLTVL.

J is TRBJ2-7 and V is TRBV27, with 12 bases matching TRBD1. V was clipped by 4 bases and J by 5 bases; unmatched bases: 6. Germline values: CDR1 MNHEY, CDR2 SMNVEV (reference sequence). CDR3 length: 15 residues. CDR3 protein: CASSSTGQGAHEQYF. In DNA, the CDR3 is TGTGCCAGCAGTTCCACGGGACAGGGGGCTCACGAGCAGTACTTC.

This clonotype has a count of ten or more. V and J are TRBV3-1 and TRBJ1-1; no firm D call. The germline V gene has CDR1 LGHDT and CDR2 YNNKEL (reference sequence). Trimming shortened V by 4 bases and J by 7 bases, and 13 bases separated the two germline ends. The CDR3 is 13 amino acids. As DNA, the CDR3 is TGTGCCAGCAGCCCCCTTAGGGAACGTGAAGCTTTCTTT. Protein: CASSPLREREAFF. The variable domain in full, with the rest retrieved from reference TRBV3-1 and TRBJ1-1, is DTAVSQTPKYLVTQMGNDKSIKCEQNLGHDTMYWYKQDSKKFLKIMFSYNNKELIINETVPNRFSPKSPDKAHLNLHINSLELGDSAVYFCASSPLREREAFFGQGTRLTVV.

The rearrangement links TRBV30 to TRBJ2-7; perhaps TRBD2 as D (5 bases). Between the trimmed V and J ends, which lost 0 bases and 7 bases, there was a span of 16 bases. CDR3 length: 14 residues. From germline, CDR1 is GTSNPN and CDR2 SVGIG (reference sequence). The CDR3 sequence is CAWSVRSGRREQYF. Written as DNA, the CDR3 is TGTGCCTGGAGTGTACGGTCCGGCCGGAGGGAGCAGTACTTC.

This sequence joins TRBV5-1 and TRBJ2-1, with D possibly matching TRBD2 (6 bases). The germline CDR1 and CDR2 sequences are SGHRS and YFSETQ. The CDR3 runs 15 residues. Trimming pared 2 bases from V and 1 base from J, leaving 10 bases between. CDR3 nucleotide sequence: TGCGCCAGCAGCTTCCTCGGGACTTCCTACAATGAGCAGTTCTTC. Translating it yields CASSFLGTSYNEQFF.

The chain recombines TRBV4-1 with TRBJ1-4; the D is unclear. The CDR3 extends over 12 amino acids. Germline CDR1 reads MGHRA; CDR2 reads YSYEKL. The V end lost 8 bases, the J end lost 7 bases, and 11 bases lay between the germline ends. CDR3 amino acids: CASLGSGEKLFF. Here the CDR3 DNA reads TGCGCCAGCCTAGGGAGTGGTGAAAAACTGTTTTTT.

The V gene is TRBV5-1, the J gene TRBJ1-3; no firm D call. Trimming stripped 7 bases from V and 1 base from J, with 12 bases between. Germline-derived CDR1 and CDR2 are SGHRS and YFSETQ. CDR3 size: 14 residues. The CDR3 DNA sequence: TGCGCCAGCTCCTCCACTGAATCTGGAAACACCATATATTTT. Amino acids: CASSSTESGNTIYF.

This clonotype was counted a few times. The chain uses TRBV27 and TRBJ1-1, with D maybe TRBD1 (5 bases). Trimming removed 5 bases at V and 6 bases at J, with 16 bases between. The germline V gene encodes CDR1 MNHEY and CDR2 SMNVEV (reference sequence). The CDR3 has 14 amino acids. The CDR3 sequence is CASSPDLRAPEAFF. DNA of the CDR3: TGTGCCAGCAGTCCCGACCTCAGGGCCCCTGAAGCTTTCTTT.

V is TRBV7-2 and J is TRBJ2-1, with D possibly called TRBD1 or TRBD2 (5 bases each). Germline CDR1 and CDR2: SGHTA and FQGNSA. This CDR3 spans 15 amino acids. V was clipped by 7 bases and J by 3 bases, with 16 bases between them. The CDR3 DNA reads as TGTGCCAGCAATTCCGGGACGGCCGTCTACAATGAGCAGTTCTTC. The encoded protein is CASNSGTAVYNEQFF.

The V gene is TRBV7-9, the J gene TRBJ1-2, with D uncertain. Trimming cost V 2 bases and J 6 bases, with 7 bases left between them. This CDR3 comprises 12 residues. Germline V gene data show CDR1 as SEHNR and CDR2 as FQNEAQ (reference sequence). The CDR3 spells CASSLFRDGYTF. The CDR3 DNA reads as TGTGCCAGCAGCTTATTTCGGGATGGCTACACCTTC.

The chain links TRBV28 to TRBJ2-1, with 10 bases aligning to TRBD2. Trimming took 2 bases from V and 9 from J; bases not matched to a gene: 10. Germline V lookup: CDR1 MDHEN, CDR2 SYDVKM. This CDR3 is 16 amino acids long. For the CDR3, the DNA is TGTGCCAGCAGTTTACAAGCGGGAGGGCTCGTAGGTGAGCAGTTCTTC. Amino acid sequence: CASSLQAGGLVGEQFF.

The rearrangement links TRBV7-9 to TRBJ1-2; TRBD1 might be the D (6 bases). Per the germline V gene, CDR1 is SEHNR and CDR2 is FQNEAQ (reference sequence). The CDR3 runs 15 residues. V was trimmed by 5 bases and J by 6 bases, leaving 19 bases between them. CDR3 nucleotides: TGTGCCAGCAGCCCCCGGGACTCAGGGGCGAATGGCTACACCTTC. Its protein product is CASSPRDSGANGYTF.

This clonotype has ten or more counts. The chain is built from TRBV11-2 and TRBJ2-5; 8 bases map to TRBD1. The ends lost 2 bases at V and 5 bases at J; junction bases unmatched: 7. The CDR3 spans 15 residues. Germline-derived CDR1 and CDR2 are SGHAT and FQNNGV. CDR3 sequence: CASSLSGQGFETQYF. CDR3 nucleotides: TGTGCCAGCAGCTTATCCGGACAGGGATTCGAGACCCAGTACTTC.

The rearrangement uses TRBV4-1 and TRBJ2-4; D might be TRBD1 (5 bases). Trimming cost V 3 bases and J 1 base, with 7 bases left between them. Germline-derived CDR1 and CDR2 are MGHRA and YSYEKL. The CDR3 sequence is 14 residues long. CDR3 DNA: TGCGCCAGCAGCCATAAGGGGGCCAAAAACATTCAGTACTTC. This translates into CASSHKGAKNIQYF.

The CDR3 loop reads CASSPTGGHGYTF. The CDR3 DNA sequence: TGTGCCAGCAGTCCGACAGGGGGTCATGGCTACACCTTC. The chain links TRBV12-3 or TRBV12-4 to TRBJ1-2, with TRBD1 matching 9 bases. CDR3 length: 13 residues. V dropped 5 bases and J dropped 6; count of bases not matched to a gene: 4.

The gene calls are TRBV9 and TRBJ2-1; TRBD2 matches 9 bases. The germline CDR1 and CDR2 sequences are SGDLS and YYNGEE. V lost 0 bases to trimming and J lost 0 bases; unmatched junction nucleotides: 4. The CDR3 totals 17 residues. Here the CDR3 reads CASSVGGGRASYNEQFF. DNA of the CDR3: TGTGCCAGCAGCGTAGGAGGCGGGAGGGCCTCCTACAATGAGCAGTTCTTC.

In this sample, this clonotype turned up many times. The rearrangement uses TRBV11-3 and TRBJ2-7; D not certain. In germline, CDR1 is SGHNT, CDR2 YENEEA. CDR3 length: 13 residues. Trimming cost V 5 bases and J 3 bases, with 11 bases left between them. For the CDR3, the DNA is TGTGCCAGCAGCAACCCAGGTAACTACGAGCAGTACTTC. This codes for CASSNPGNYEQYF.

This clonotype was recorded at least ten times. The V call is TRBV2, the J call TRBJ2-5, with D possibly TRBD1 on 6 matching bases. The CDR3 contains 14 residues. V was trimmed by 5 bases and J by 5 bases, leaving 15 bases between them. Germline V CDR1 and CDR2: SNHLY, FYNNEI. The CDR3 region has the DNA TGTGCCAGCAGTAAAGACAGCCAGGGGGAGACCCAGTACTTC. The encoded protein is CASSKDSQGETQYF.

This clonotype was counted many times. The chain has TRBV11-2 and TRBJ2-1, with no clear D. The CDR3 sequence is 15 residues long. The germline V and J ends were trimmed by 1 base and 0 bases, with 7 bases remaining between them. Germline CDR1 and CDR2: SGHAT and FQNNGV. Here the CDR3 reads CASSLGAISYNEQFF. CDR3 sequence (DNA): TGTGCCAGCAGCTTAGGGGCCATCTCCTACAATGAGCAGTTCTTC.

This clonotype was seen a handful of times. This chain uses TRBV6-1 with TRBJ2-1, with 8 positions matching TRBD2. This CDR3 is 15 amino acids long. V gave up 6 bases and J gave up 2 bases; unmatched junction bases: 6. CDR1 and CDR2 from the germline V gene are MNHNS and SASEGT. CDR3 residues: CASREVAGPYNEQFF. CDR3 nucleotides: TGTGCCAGCAGGGAGGTAGCGGGACCCTACAATGAGCAGTTCTTC.

A few counts support this clonotype. The rearrangement joins TRBV15 to TRBJ2-2, with 7 nucleotides matching TRBD2. Germline V CDR1 and CDR2: LNHNV, YYDKDF (reference sequence). V lost 0 bases and J lost 6; bases outside the gene matches: 10. The CDR3 contains 17 residues. CDR3 bases: TGTGCCACCAGCAGAGATACGGCGGGAGTAACGGCCGGGGAGCTGTTTTTT. It codes for CATSRDTAGVTAGELFF.

This clonotype was found many times. CDR3 region: CSVVHSHEQYF. The CDR3 bases are TGCAGCGTTGTACATTCCCACGAGCAGTACTTC. The chain employs TRBV29-1 and TRBJ2-7; D uncertain. This CDR3 comprises 11 residues. CDR1 is SQVTM and CDR2 is ANQGSEA in the germline V gene. V was cut by 4 bases and J by 5 bases, with 9 bases left in between.